This T cell receptor beta chain was found in a study of shared clonotypes between healthy human individuals. About the research overall: Per-donor plates numbered three CD4 naive, three CD4 memory, two CD8 naive and one CD8 memory.

V lost 7 bases and J 9 bases, leaving 11 bases between the germline ends. The CDR3 has 11 amino acids. Germline loops: CDR1 SNHLY, CDR2 FYNNEI. Study findings and constraints: The low donor count limited represented genetic and exposure-history diversity.

Points on this clone: No antigen is known for it.

TCRdb's table, derived via immunoSEQ multiplex PCR, lists solely in-frame clones and lacks some. The table has about 2.4 million clones, roughly 93% seen once. All participating donors were Caucasian adults from Nashville, Tennessee. A CD45RA+ naive subset and a CD45RA-negative memory subset were split from CD4+ cells. Specimen: naive CD4+ T cells from PBMCs. Subset defined: CD45RA+ positively selected. The TCR comes from a man between 18 and 35 years old in good health. Some clones in this sample may be carry-over from other donors' samples. V gene TRBV2 combines with J gene TRBJ2-3, with a weak D call TRBD2 (5 bases). The CDR3 loop is CASKSGRTQYF. In DNA form, the CDR3 reads TGTGCCAGCAAAAGCGGTCGAACGCAGTATTTT.